A single sample gave rise to the 13 T cell receptor beta chains below, sequenced in a study of CD8 T cells in ankylosing spondylitis. These receptors' antigens are unknown. One entry per CDR3 protein, called by TCRdb with MiXCR from the 5' RACE reads. In the table there are over 600,000 distinct CDR3 sequences, around a fifth of which are singletons. The study's findings and limits: Made up of eight highly homologous variants, a TCR beta motif appeared characteristic of ankylosing spondylitis blood.

The sample was blood, either unsorted or a sorted T cell fraction (not recorded which). The receptors originated from a male donor with ankylosing spondylitis.

This clonotype was observed a few times. This sequence joins TRBV12-3 or TRBV12-4 and TRBJ2-2, with TRBD1 matching over 9 bases. Trimming took 2 bases from V and 6 from J; bases not matched to a gene: 4. The CDR3 runs 15 residues. The CDR3 bases are TGTGCCAGCAGTTTAATCACAGGGGGCCCCGGGGAGCTGTTTTTT. Its translation is CASSLITGGPGELFF.

The chain links TRBV10-3 to TRBJ2-7, with TRBD1 as a possible D gene (6 bases). V lost 4 bases, J lost 2 bases, and 9 bases lay in between. Germline lookup yields CDR1 ENHRY and CDR2 SYGVKD. This CDR3 is 13 amino acids long. Here the CDR3 DNA reads TGTGCCATCAGTGGACAGGCGACCTACGAGCAGTACTTC. It codes for CAISGQATYEQYF.

This clonotype has at least ten counts. The chain recombines TRBV20-1 with TRBJ1-1; possibly TRBD1 for D (6 bases). This CDR3 has 14 residues. V was clipped by 8 bases and J by 3 bases, with 19 bases between them. In germline, CDR1 is DFQATT, CDR2 SNEGSKA (reference sequence). The CDR3: CSPFWDTRDTEAFF. The CDR3 DNA reads as TGCAGTCCCTTCTGGGACACAAGGGACACTGAAGCTTTCTTT.

J is TRBJ1-1 and V is TRBV12-3 or TRBV12-4; 8 positions match TRBD1. V trimming: 5 bases; J trimming: 1 base; junction bases outside the gene matches: 3. The CDR3 loop spans 14 amino acids. CDR3 DNA sequence: TGTGCCAGCAGTCACAGGGGGGGGAACACTGAAGCTTTCTTT. It is translated as CASSHRGGNTEAFF.

This clonotype was seen only a few times. The rearrangement uses TRBV27 and TRBJ2-1, with 9 bases identical to TRBD1. V shed 6 bases and J 6 bases; nucleotides not matched to a gene: 3. The CDR3 contains 13 residues. Germline-derived CDR1 and CDR2 are MNHEY and SMNVEV (reference sequence). The CDR3 nucleotides are TGTGCCAGCAGAAAGGACAGGGGCAATGAGCAGTTCTTC. Translating it yields CASRKDRGNEQFF.

This clonotype came up a few times. CDR3 nucleotides: TGTGCCAGCAGCGCAGGGACAGGCCGGGATGGCTACACCTTC. Protein: CASSAGTGRDGYTF. This chain links TRBV7-9 with TRBJ1-2; 8 bases are a match to TRBD1. V gave up 5 bases and J gave up 6 bases; unmatched junction bases: 8. CDR1 SEHNR and CDR2 FQNEAQ come from the germline V gene (reference sequence). The CDR3 runs 14 residues.

The table lists this clonotype with a few counts. The junction departs from the called germline gene at one end, perhaps through a read error. The chain combines TRBV5-1 with TRBJ1-3, with TRBD1 as a possible D gene (6 bases). The CDR3 length is 14 residues. Germline V gene data show CDR1 as SGHRS and CDR2 as YFSETQ. CDR3 protein: CASSLPGDGNTIYF. The CDR3 DNA reads TGCGCCAGCAGCTTGCCAGGGGATGGAAATACCATATATTTT.

The CDR3 DNA sequence: TGTGCCAGCAGGGGACTAGCGGTGTACAATGAGCAGTTCTTC. Its protein product is CASRGLAVYNEQFF. The chain carries TRBV27 and TRBJ2-1; 11 nucleotides align to TRBD2. Per germline, CDR1 MNHEY and CDR2 SMNVEV (reference sequence). Trimming at V came to 6 bases and at J to 4 bases, leaving 2 bases not matched to a gene. The CDR3 contains 14 residues.

The table lists this clonotype with a few counts. The chain joins TRBV3-1 to TRBJ2-7, with D unclear. The CDR3 has 16 residues. Germline CDR1 LGHDT, CDR2 YNNKEL (reference sequence). V was shortened by 0 bases and J by 0 bases, with 12 bases between the two germline ends. The CDR3 region is CASSQENTIFSYEQYF. The CDR3 DNA reads TGTGCCAGCAGCCAAGAAAACACTATTTTCTCCTACGAGCAGTACTTC.

This clonotype was seen at least ten times. The chain uses TRBV10-3 and TRBJ2-3; 7 nucleotides align to TRBD2. The junction had 16 bases not matched to a gene; V was cut back by 6 bases and J by 1 base. This CDR3 contains 18 residues. Looked up from germline, CDR1 is ENHRY and CDR2 is SYGVKD. CDR3 sequence: CAIRSGGGSSKRTDTQYF. The CDR3, as DNA: TGTGCCATCAGGAGTGGCGGGGGATCCAGTAAGCGCACAGATACGCAGTATTTT.

The genes are TRBV12-3 or TRBV12-4 and TRBJ2-3, with TRBD1 matching 8 bases. This CDR3 is built from 15 residues. V shed 6 bases, J shed 0 bases, and the junction held 5 bases outside the gene matches. CDR3 sequence reads: CASSRQGPSTDTQYF. CDR3 coding DNA: TGTGCCAGCAGCCGACAGGGGCCTAGCACAGATACGCAGTATTTT.

The J gene is TRBJ2-1, the V gene TRBV20-1, with unresolved D. The germline CDR1 and CDR2 sequences are DFQATT and SNEGSKA (reference sequence). The V end was cut by 8 bases, the J end by 3 bases, with 14 bases between. The CDR3 is 13 residues long. The chain's CDR3 is CSCKKRSYNEQFF. CDR3 DNA: TGCAGTTGCAAAAAGCGCAGCTACAATGAGCAGTTCTTC.

Only a few counts were recorded for this clonotype. The chain is built from TRBV10-3 and TRBJ2-7, with D maybe TRBD1 (5 bases). CDR1 ENHRY and CDR2 SYGVKD come from the germline V gene. Trimming left V 6 bases short and J 0 bases short, with 9 bases between. This CDR3 contains 13 residues. CDR3 sequence (DNA): TGTGCCATCAGGGCAGGGAACTCCTACGAGCAGTACTTC. Translation gives CAIRAGNSYEQYF.